This is a list of T cell receptor beta chains from one sample in a study of shared clonotypes between healthy human individuals. Measured with immunoSEQ multiplex PCR; TCRdb has only the in-frame clones, and not every one. This sample has over a million clones, with around 97% found just once. The sample was naive CD4+ T cells sorted from blood. The receptors derive from a man aged 30-40 years in good health. Both conserved end residues are part of each CDR3. The order of the fields is CDR3 protein, CDR3 DNA, clone size, V gene, CDR3 length, D gene, J gene. D genes are given only for firm matches. Some rows have no size entry. The others give once, few or many, or a class for an expanded clone.

CDR3 protein: CASSLGQLENEQFF
CDR3 DNA: TGCGCCAGCAGCTTGGGACAGTTGGAGAATGAGCAGTTCTTC
clone size: once
V gene: TRBV5-1
CDR3 length: 14
D gene: -
J gene: TRBJ2-1

CDR3 protein: CASSSYLSISSYNEQFF
CDR3 DNA: TGTGCCAGCAGTTCGTACCTCTCGATTAGCTCCTACAATGAGCAGTTCTTC
clone size: once
V gene: TRBV28
CDR3 length: 17
D gene: -
J gene: TRBJ2-1

CDR3 protein: CASSSTSNIQYF
CDR3 DNA: TGTGCCAGCAGCAGTACTAGCAACATTCAGTACTTC
clone size: -
V gene: TRBV7-2
CDR3 length: 12
D gene: -
J gene: TRBJ2-4

CDR3 protein: CAKEGKQNYGYTF
CDR3 DNA: TGTGCCAAGGAGGGGAAGCAGAACTATGGCTACACCTTC
clone size: -
V gene: TRBV15
CDR3 length: 13
D gene: -
J gene: TRBJ1-2

CDR3 protein: CASTGTGLSGNTIYF
CDR3 DNA: TGTGCCAGTACCGGGACGGGACTCTCTGGAAACACCATATATTTT
clone size: -
V gene: TRBV19
CDR3 length: 15
D gene: -
J gene: TRBJ1-3

CDR3 protein: CATSRYSPLAGEGGYTDTQYF
CDR3 DNA: TGTGCCACCAGCAGATACTCCCCTCTAGCGGGAGAGGGGGGGTACACAGATACGCAGTATTTT
clone size: -
V gene: TRBV15
CDR3 length: 21
D gene: TRBD2
J gene: TRBJ2-3

CDR3 protein: CASSTLPGGKNIQYF
CDR3 DNA: TGTGCCAGCAGCACCCTTCCGGGGGGCAAAAACATTCAGTACTTC
clone size: -
V gene: TRBV5-6
CDR3 length: 15
D gene: TRBD2
J gene: TRBJ2-4

CDR3 protein: CASSTTDTQYF
CDR3 DNA: TGTGCCAGCTCGACCACAGATACGCAGTATTTT
clone size: -
V gene: TRBV5-6
CDR3 length: 11
D gene: -
J gene: TRBJ2-3

CDR3 protein: CASSFRATNEKLFF
CDR3 DNA: TGTGCCAGCAGCTTCAGGGCAACTAATGAAAAACTGTTTTTT
clone size: -
V gene: TRBV5-4
CDR3 length: 14
D gene: -
J gene: TRBJ1-4

CDR3 protein: CASSLVTAVGYEQYF
CDR3 DNA: TGCGCCAGCAGCTTGGTCACAGCCGTGGGGTACGAGCAGTACTTC
clone size: -
V gene: TRBV5-1
CDR3 length: 15
D gene: -
J gene: TRBJ2-7

CDR3 protein: CAISESPGAPNEKLFF
CDR3 DNA: TGTGCCATCAGTGAGTCGCCGGGGGCACCTAATGAAAAACTGTTTTTT
clone size: -
V gene: TRBV10-3
CDR3 length: 16
D gene: -
J gene: TRBJ1-4

CDR3 protein: CASSFESRAGLYNEQFF
CDR3 DNA: TGTGCCAGCAGCTTCGAAAGTCGAGCGGGACTATACAATGAGCAGTTCTTC
clone size: -
V gene: TRBV11-3
CDR3 length: 17
D gene: TRBD2
J gene: TRBJ2-1

CDR3 protein: CASSLAQRSTEAFF
CDR3 DNA: TGTGCCAGCAGCTTAGCCCAGAGATCCACTGAAGCTTTCTTT
clone size: -
V gene: TRBV5-4
CDR3 length: 14
D gene: -
J gene: TRBJ1-1

CDR3 protein: CASLERETTYEQYF
CDR3 DNA: TGTGCCAGCCTTGAGCGGGAGACCACCTACGAGCAGTACTTC
clone size: -
V gene: TRBV6-1
CDR3 length: 14
D gene: TRBD2
J gene: TRBJ2-7

CDR3 protein: CASSSDRVAYEQYF
CDR3 DNA: TGTGCCAGCAGCTCCGACAGGGTGGCCTACGAGCAGTACTTC
clone size: -
V gene: TRBV13
CDR3 length: 14
D gene: TRBD1
J gene: TRBJ2-7